This T cell receptor (beta chain) was sequenced during a study of naive and memory T cell subsets. The study's findings and limits: Diversity fell and Gini index rose from naive through CM, EM, EMRA. Especially in CD8 cells, naive repertoires contained a few larger clonotypes, possibly CD45RA-re-expressing memory cells.

This clonotype was seen at least ten times. Its antigen remains unknown. The beta constant-region primer was an equimolar mix of two oligonucleotides covering TRBC1 and TRBC2. Ligated cDNA was amplified by four rounds of PCR with nested alpha and beta constant-region primers and SP2. TCRdb re-called the UMI-ligation and nested PCR reads through MiXCR, storing one row per CDR3 protein. Here the sample spans about 82,000 distinct CDR3 sequences, 9% being singletons. The specimen was naive CD8+ T cells from blood. The origin of this receptor is a human donor in good health.

The CDR3 region has the DNA TGCAGCGTTGAAGGGGACAGGGATGGAAACACCATATATTTT. Translation: CSVEGDRDGNTIYF. V gene TRBV29-1 combines with J gene TRBJ1-3, with 9 bases that match TRBD1. V gave up 1 base and J gave up 3 bases; unmatched junction bases: 1. This CDR3 spans 14 amino acids. Germline V gives CDR1 SQVTM, CDR2 ANQGSEA.